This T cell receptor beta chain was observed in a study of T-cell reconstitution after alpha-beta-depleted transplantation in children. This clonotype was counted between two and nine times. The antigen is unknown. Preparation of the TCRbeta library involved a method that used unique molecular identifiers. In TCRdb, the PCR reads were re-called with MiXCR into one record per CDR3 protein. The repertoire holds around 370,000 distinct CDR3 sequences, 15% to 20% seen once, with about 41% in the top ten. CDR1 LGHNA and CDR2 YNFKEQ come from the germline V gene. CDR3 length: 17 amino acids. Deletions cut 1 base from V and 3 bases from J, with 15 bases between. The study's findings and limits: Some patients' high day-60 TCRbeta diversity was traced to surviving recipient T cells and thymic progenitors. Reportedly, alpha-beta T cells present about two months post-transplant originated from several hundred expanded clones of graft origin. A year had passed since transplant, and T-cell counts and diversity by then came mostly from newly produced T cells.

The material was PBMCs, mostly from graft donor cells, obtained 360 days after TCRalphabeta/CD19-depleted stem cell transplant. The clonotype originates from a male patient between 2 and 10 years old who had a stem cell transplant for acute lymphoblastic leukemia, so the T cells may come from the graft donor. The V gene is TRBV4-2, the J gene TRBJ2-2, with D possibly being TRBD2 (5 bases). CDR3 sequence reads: CASSQAREAEYTGELFF. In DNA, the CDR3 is TGTGCCAGCAGCCAAGCGCGCGAAGCGGAGTACACCGGGGAGCTGTTTTTT.